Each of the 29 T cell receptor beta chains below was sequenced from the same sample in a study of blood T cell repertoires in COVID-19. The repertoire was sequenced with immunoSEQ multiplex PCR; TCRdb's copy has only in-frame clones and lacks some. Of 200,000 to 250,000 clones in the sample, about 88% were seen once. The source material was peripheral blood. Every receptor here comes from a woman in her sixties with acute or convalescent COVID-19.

The CDR3 loop reads CASNRGVGETQYF. Written as DNA, the CDR3 is TGTGCCAGCAACAGGGGTGTCGGGGAGACCCAGTACTTC. The rearrangement joins TRBV6-5 to TRBJ2-5; 7 nucleotides match TRBD1. Germline-derived CDR1 and CDR2 are MNHEY and SVGAGI. This CDR3 region has 13 residues. The V gene end was trimmed by 7 bases and the J gene end by 5 bases; junction bases not matched to a gene: 7.

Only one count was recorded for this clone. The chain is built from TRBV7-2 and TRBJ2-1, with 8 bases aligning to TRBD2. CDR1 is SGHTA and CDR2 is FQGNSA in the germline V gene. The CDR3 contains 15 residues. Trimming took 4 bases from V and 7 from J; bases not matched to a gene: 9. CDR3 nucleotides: TGTGCCAGCAGCTCACGGGGGGGCCAGAGGAATGAGCAGTTCTTC. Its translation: CASSSRGGQRNEQFF.

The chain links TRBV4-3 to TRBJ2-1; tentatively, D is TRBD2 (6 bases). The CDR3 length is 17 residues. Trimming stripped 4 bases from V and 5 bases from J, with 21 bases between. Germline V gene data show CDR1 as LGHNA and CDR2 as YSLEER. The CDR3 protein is CASSPLGGGRSNNEQFF. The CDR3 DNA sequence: TGCGCCAGCAGCCCTCTTGGGGGAGGAAGAAGTAACAATGAGCAGTTCTTC.

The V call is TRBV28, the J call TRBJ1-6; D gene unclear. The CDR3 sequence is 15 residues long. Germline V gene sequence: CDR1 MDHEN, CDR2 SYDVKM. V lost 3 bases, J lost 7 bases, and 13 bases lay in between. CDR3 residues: CASSLGGGKNSPLHF. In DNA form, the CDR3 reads TGTGCCAGCAGTTTGGGAGGAGGGAAGAATTCACCCCTCCACTTT.

The chain's CDR3 is CASSLIPGQGDGYTF. The DNA for the CDR3 is TGTGCCAGCAGCCTAATACCGGGACAGGGCGATGGCTACACCTTC. V and J are TRBV9 and TRBJ1-2, with 9 positions matching TRBD1. CDR3 length: 15 residues. The V gene's germline CDR1 is SGDLS and CDR2 YYNGEE. Losses at the gene ends were 4 bases for V and 6 bases for J; bases not matched to a gene: 10.

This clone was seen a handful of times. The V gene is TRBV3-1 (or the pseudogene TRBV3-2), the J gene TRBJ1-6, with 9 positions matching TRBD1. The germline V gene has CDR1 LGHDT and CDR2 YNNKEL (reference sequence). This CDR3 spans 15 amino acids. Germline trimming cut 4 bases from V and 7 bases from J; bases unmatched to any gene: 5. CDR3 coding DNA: TGTGCCAGCAGCCCGGGGACAGGGCAGAATTCACCCCTCCACTTT. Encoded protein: CASSPGTGQNSPLHF.

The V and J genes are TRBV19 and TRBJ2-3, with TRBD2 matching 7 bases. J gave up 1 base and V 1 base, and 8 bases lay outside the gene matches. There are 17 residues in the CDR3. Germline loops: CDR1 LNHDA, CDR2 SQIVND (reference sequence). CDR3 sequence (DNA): TGTGCCAGTAGTATAGGGGGAGGGGTACCTCGCACAGATACGCAGTATTTT. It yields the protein CASSIGGGVPRTDTQYF.

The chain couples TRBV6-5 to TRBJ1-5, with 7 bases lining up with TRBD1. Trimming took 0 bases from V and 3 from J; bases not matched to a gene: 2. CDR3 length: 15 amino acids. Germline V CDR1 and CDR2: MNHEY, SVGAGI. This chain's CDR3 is CASSYSEGANQPQHF. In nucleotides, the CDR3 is TGTGCCAGCAGTTACTCGGAGGGGGCCAATCAGCCCCAGCATTTT.

CDR3 DNA: TGTGCCACGAAAAGCGGGAGATTCGTAGATGAGCAGTTCTTC. It translates to CATKSGRFVDEQFF. The V and J genes are TRBV15 and TRBJ2-1; 8 bases fit TRBD2. The germline V gene encodes CDR1 LNHNV and CDR2 YYDKDF (reference sequence). V lost 9 bases and J lost 8; bases outside the gene matches: 12. The CDR3 length is 14 residues.

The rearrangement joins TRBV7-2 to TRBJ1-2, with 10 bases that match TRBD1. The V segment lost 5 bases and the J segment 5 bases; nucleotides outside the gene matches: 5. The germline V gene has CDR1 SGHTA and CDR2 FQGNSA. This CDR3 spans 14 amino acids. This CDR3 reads CASSPGQGGYGYTF. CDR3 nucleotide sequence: TGTGCCAGCAGCCCCGGACAGGGGGGTTATGGCTACACCTTC.

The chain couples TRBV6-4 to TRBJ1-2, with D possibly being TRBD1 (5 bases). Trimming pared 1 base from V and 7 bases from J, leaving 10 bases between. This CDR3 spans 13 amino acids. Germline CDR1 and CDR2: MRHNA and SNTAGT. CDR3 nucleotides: TGTGCCAGCAGTGACTGGCAGGGTGGTGGCTACACCTTC. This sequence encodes CASSDWQGGGYTF.

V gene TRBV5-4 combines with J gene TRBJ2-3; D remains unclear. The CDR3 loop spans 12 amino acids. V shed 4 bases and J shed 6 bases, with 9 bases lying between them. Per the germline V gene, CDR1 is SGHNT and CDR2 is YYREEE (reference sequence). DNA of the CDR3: TGTGCCAGCAGCGCCGACTCCGATACGCAGTATTTT. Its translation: CASSADSDTQYF. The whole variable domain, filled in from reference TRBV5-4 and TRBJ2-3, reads ETGVTQSPTHLIKTRGQQVTLRCSSQSGHNTVSWYQQALGQGPQFIFQYYREEENGRGNFPPRFSGLQFPNYSSELNVNALELDDSALYLCASSADSDTQYFGPGTRLTVL.

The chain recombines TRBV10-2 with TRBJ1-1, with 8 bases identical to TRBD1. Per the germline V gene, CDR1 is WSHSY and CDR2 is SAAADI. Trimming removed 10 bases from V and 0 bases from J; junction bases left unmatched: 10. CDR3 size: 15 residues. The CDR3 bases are TGCGCCACCAGGGGGCGAGATATTTTGAACACTGAAGCTTTCTTT. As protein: CATRGRDILNTEAFF.

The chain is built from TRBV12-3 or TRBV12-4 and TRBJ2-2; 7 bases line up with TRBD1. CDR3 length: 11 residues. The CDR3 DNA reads TGTGCGACAGGGAGAACCGGGGAGCTGTTTTTT. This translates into CATGRTGELFF.

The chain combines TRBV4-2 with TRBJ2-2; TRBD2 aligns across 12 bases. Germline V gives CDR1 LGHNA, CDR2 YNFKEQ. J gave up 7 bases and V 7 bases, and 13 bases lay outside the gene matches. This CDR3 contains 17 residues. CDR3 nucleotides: TGTGCCAGCACCCCCCTAGCGGGAGGGTCAACTAACGGGGAGCTGTTTTTT. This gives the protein CASTPLAGGSTNGELFF.

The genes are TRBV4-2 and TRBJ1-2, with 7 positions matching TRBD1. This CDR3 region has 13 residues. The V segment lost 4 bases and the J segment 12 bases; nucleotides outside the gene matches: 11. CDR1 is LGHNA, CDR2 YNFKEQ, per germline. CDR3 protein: CASSPLTGLSNTF. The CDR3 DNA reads TGTGCCAGCAGCCCGCTGACAGGGCTGAGTAACACCTTC.

The CDR3 here is CASSPGISTDTQYF. The CDR3 region has the DNA TGTGCCAGCAGTCCCGGGATCAGCACAGATACGCAGTATTTT. J is TRBJ2-3 and V is TRBV6-4; D may be TRBD2 (5 bases). The CDR3 runs 14 residues. Trimming shortened V by 5 bases and J by 0 bases, and 9 bases separated the two germline ends. Per germline, CDR1 MRHNA and CDR2 SNTAGT.

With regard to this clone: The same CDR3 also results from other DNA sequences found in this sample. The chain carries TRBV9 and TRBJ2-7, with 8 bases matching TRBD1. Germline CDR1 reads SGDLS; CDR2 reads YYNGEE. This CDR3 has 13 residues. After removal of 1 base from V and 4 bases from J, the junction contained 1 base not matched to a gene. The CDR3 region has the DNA TGTGCCAGCAGCGTAACAGGGGGGTACGAGCAGTACTTC. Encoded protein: CASSVTGGYEQYF.

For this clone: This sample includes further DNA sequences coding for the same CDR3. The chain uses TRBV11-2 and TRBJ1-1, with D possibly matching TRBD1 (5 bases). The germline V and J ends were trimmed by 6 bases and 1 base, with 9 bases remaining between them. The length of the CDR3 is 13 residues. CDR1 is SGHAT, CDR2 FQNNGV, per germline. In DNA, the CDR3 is TGTGCCAGCAGTTTAAGGGGGAACACTGAAGCTTTCTTT. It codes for CASSLRGNTEAFF.

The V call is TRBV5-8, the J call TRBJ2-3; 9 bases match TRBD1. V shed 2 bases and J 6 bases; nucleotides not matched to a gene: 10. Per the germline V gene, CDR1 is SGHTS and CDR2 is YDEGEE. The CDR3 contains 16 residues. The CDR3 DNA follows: TGTGCCAGCAGCTTTGGCGGGGACAGGGCCAGCGATACGCAGTATTTT. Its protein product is CASSFGGDRASDTQYF.

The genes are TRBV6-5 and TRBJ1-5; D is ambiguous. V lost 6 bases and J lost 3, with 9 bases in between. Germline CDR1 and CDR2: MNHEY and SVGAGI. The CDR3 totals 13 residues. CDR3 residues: CASRYTYNQPQHF. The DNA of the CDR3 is TGTGCCAGCAGGTACACCTACAATCAGCCCCAGCATTTT.

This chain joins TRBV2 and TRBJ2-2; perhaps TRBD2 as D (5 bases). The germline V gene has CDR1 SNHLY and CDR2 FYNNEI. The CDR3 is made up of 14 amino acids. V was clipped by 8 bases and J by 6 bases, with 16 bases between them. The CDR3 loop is CASGGSPWAGELFF. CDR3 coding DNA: TGTGCCAGCGGAGGCAGCCCGTGGGCCGGGGAGCTGTTTTTT.

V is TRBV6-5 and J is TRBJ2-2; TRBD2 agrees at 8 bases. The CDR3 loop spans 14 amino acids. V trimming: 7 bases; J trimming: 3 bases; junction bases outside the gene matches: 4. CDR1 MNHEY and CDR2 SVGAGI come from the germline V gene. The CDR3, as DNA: TGTGCCAGCACTCGGGAGGGTTACACCGGGGAGCTGTTTTTT. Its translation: CASTREGYTGELFF.

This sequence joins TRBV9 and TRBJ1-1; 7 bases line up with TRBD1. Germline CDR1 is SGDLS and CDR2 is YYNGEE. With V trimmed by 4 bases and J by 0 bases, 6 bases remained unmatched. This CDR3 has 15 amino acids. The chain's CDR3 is CASSPRQGLNTEAFF. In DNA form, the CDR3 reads TGTGCCAGCAGCCCTCGACAGGGCCTGAACACTGAAGCTTTCTTT.

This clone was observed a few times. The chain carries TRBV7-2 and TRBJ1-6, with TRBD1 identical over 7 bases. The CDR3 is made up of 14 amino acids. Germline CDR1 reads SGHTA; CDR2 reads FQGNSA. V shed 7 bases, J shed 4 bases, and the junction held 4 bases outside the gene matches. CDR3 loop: CASTGQLYNSPLHF. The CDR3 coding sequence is TGTGCCAGCACGGGACAGTTGTATAATTCACCCCTCCACTTT.

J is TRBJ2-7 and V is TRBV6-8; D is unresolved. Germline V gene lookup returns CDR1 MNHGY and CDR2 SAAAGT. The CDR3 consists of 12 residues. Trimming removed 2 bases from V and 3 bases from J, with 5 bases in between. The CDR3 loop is CASSYVCYEQYF. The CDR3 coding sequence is TGTGCCAGCAGTTACGTCTGCTACGAGCAGTACTTC.

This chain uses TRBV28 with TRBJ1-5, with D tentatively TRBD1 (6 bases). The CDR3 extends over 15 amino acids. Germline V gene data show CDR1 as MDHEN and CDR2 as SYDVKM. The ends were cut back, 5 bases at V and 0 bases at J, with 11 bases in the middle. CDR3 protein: CASSMDRNSNQPQHF. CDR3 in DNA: TGTGCCAGCAGTATGGACAGAAATAGCAATCAGCCCCAGCATTTT.

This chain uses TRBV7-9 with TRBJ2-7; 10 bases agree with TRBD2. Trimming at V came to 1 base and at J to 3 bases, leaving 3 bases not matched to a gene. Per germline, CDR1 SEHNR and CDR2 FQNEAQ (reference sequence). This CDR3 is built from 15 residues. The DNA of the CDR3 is TGTGCCAGCAGCTTAGGGACTAGCGGATTCTACGAGCAGTACTTC. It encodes CASSLGTSGFYEQYF.

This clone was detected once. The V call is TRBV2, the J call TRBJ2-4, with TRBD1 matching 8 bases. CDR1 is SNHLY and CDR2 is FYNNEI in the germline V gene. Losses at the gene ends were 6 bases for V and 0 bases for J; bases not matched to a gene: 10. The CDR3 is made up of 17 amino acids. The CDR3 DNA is TGTGCCAGCAGACCCAGACAGGGGTCAGTAGCCAAAAACATTCAGTACTTC. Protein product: CASRPRQGSVAKNIQYF.